These T cell receptor beta chains were read from a single sample in a study of TIL therapy for anti-PD-1-resistant metastatic lung cancer. The repertoire was sequenced with immunoSEQ multiplex PCR; TCRdb's copy has only in-frame clones and lacks some. The sample consists of tens of thousands of clones, 63% of them appearing once. Specimen: tumor tissue, collected at baseline. Source of these receptors: a woman between 25 and 85 years old with non-small cell lung cancer. Both conserved end residues are part of each CDR3. The D gene is left open where the match is weak. For some rows the clone size is stated as once, few or many, or as a class when expanded; others skip it.

DNA: TGCGCCAGCAGGGACACATCGAACACCGGGGAGCTGTTTTTT
CDR3: CASRDTSNTGELFF
size: .
V: TRBV10-2
D: .
J: TRBJ2-2

DNA: TGTGCCAGCAGATCACCCGGGACTAGCATAGACAATGAGCAGTTCTTC
CDR3: CASRSPGTSIDNEQFF
size: few
V: TRBV6-6
D: TRBD2
J: TRBJ2-1

DNA: TGTGCCAGCAGTTTAACCGGGGCCCTCTACGAGCAGTACTTC
CDR3: CASSLTGALYEQYF
size: .
V: TRBV28
D: .
J: TRBJ2-7

DNA: TGTGCCAGTAGTCTTGGACAGGGGGGGATCAGCAATCAGCCCCAGCATTTT
CDR3: CASSLGQGGISNQPQHF
size: few
V: TRBV19
D: TRBD1
J: TRBJ1-5

DNA: TGTGCCAGCAGTGAAGAAGTAGCGGGAGGGCCAATAGATACGCAGTATTTT
CDR3: CASSEEVAGGPIDTQYF
size: .
V: TRBV6-1
D: TRBD2
J: TRBJ2-3

DNA: TGTGCCACCAGCACCGACAGGGTCGGAGTGACCCAGTACTTC
CDR3: CATSTDRVGVTQYF
size: .
V: TRBV15
D: TRBD1
J: TRBJ2-5

DNA: TGTGCCAGCAGGACCGAGCGGACAGCATACAATGAGCAGTTCTTC
CDR3: CASRTERTAYNEQFF
size: .
V: TRBV6-1
D: .
J: TRBJ2-1

DNA: TGCGCCAGCAGTGTGACAGTTAAAAGCTCCTACAATGAGCAGTTCTTC
CDR3: CASSVTVKSSYNEQFF
size: .
V: TRBV10-1
D: .
J: TRBJ2-1

DNA: TGTGCCAGCAGCTTCGGGACGACGCCGACCCAGTACTTC
CDR3: CASSFGTTPTQYF
size: .
V: TRBV7-2
D: .
J: TRBJ2-5

DNA: TGTGCCAGCAGTTTATTGGGAAGCGCCTGGGAGCAGTACTTC
CDR3: CASSLLGSAWEQYF
size: .
V: TRBV28
D: .
J: TRBJ2-7

DNA: TGTGCCAGCAGCTTTCCTTCTAGCGGGACTAGCACAGATACGCAGTATTTT
CDR3: CASSFPSSGTSTDTQYF
size: .
V: TRBV7-2
D: TRBD2
J: TRBJ2-3

DNA: TGTGCCAGCAGACCGGAGGGGAACACAGATACGCAGTATTTT
CDR3: CASRPEGNTDTQYF
size: .
V: TRBV6-6
D: .
J: TRBJ2-3

DNA: TGTGCCAGCAGCTCGGTCAGGGTAGGCTACGAGCAGTACTTC
CDR3: CASSSVRVGYEQYF
size: .
V: TRBV7-8
D: .
J: TRBJ2-7

DNA: TGTGCCAGCAGCTTAGTATCTAGCGGGACGCAGTATTTT
CDR3: CASSLVSSGTQYF
size: medium-sized
V: TRBV7-9
D: TRBD2
J: TRBJ2-3

DNA: TGCGCCAGCAGCGAAGCGACCGGGTTCTACGAGCAGTACTTC
CDR3: CASSEATGFYEQYF
size: .
V: TRBV10-2
D: .
J: TRBJ2-7

DNA: TGTGCCAGCAGCACCGGGGAAGGCAATCAGCCCCAGCATTTT
CDR3: CASSTGEGNQPQHF
size: .
V: TRBV5-6
D: .
J: TRBJ1-5

DNA: TGTGCCAGCAGTTTAAGGGGGGCCAAAAACATTCAGTACTTC
CDR3: CASSLRGAKNIQYF
size: .
V: TRBV28
D: .
J: TRBJ2-4

DNA: TGTGCCAGCAGCTTATTGGGAATCAACGAGCAGTACTTC
CDR3: CASSLLGINEQYF
size: .
V: TRBV11-2
D: .
J: TRBJ2-7

DNA: TGCGCCAGCACTAGGACAGGGGCACAAGAGACCCAGTACTTC
CDR3: CASTRTGAQETQYF
size: .
V: TRBV5-1
D: TRBD1
J: TRBJ2-5

DNA: TGTGCCAGCAGCACTAGGGACTACCCTTACGAGCAGTACTTC
CDR3: CASSTRDYPYEQYF
size: .
V: TRBV7-8
D: TRBD2
J: TRBJ2-7

DNA: TGTGCCAGCAGGGGGGCAGGGGCCCACACTGAAGCTTTCTTT
CDR3: CASRGAGAHTEAFF
size: .
V: TRBV6-5
D: .
J: TRBJ1-1

DNA: TGTGCCTGGAGCACAACTACAGGGAACACTGAAGCTTTCTTT
CDR3: CAWSTTTGNTEAFF
size: .
V: TRBV30
D: .
J: TRBJ1-1

DNA: TGTGCCAGCAGCTTTGCCGGGGGCGGCACCGGGGAGCTGTTTTTT
CDR3: CASSFAGGGTGELFF
size: .
V: TRBV7-7
D: .
J: TRBJ2-2

DNA: TGCGCCAGCAGAATAGCGGGAGGCACAGATACGCAGTATTTT
CDR3: CASRIAGGTDTQYF
size: .
V: TRBV10-2
D: TRBD2
J: TRBJ2-3

DNA: TGTGCCAGCAGCTTAGCACTAGCGGGAGGGCAAGGCGAGCAGTACTTC
CDR3: CASSLALAGGQGEQYF
size: .
V: TRBV7-9
D: TRBD2
J: TRBJ2-7

DNA: TGCGCCAGCAGCCAGGGCAGGAACACCGGGGAGCTGTTTTTT
CDR3: CASSQGRNTGELFF
size: .
V: TRBV5-1
D: .
J: TRBJ2-2

DNA: TGTGCCAGCAGCACGAATACGCTTACTGAGACCCAGTACTTC
CDR3: CASSTNTLTETQYF
size: .
V: TRBV5-6
D: .
J: TRBJ2-5

DNA: TGTGCCACCAGCAGAGTCGGGGCGTTCTACAATGAGCAGTTCTTC
CDR3: CATSRVGAFYNEQFF
size: few
V: TRBV15
D: .
J: TRBJ2-1

DNA: TGTGCCAGTATTTGGGGAGTCACTGAAGCTTTCTTT
CDR3: CASIWGVTEAFF
size: .
V: TRBV19
D: .
J: TRBJ1-1

DNA: TGTGCCAGCAGTGCAGGGAACAGGGGAGGAAAGGGAAATCAGCCCCAGCATTTT
CDR3: CASSAGNRGGKGNQPQHF
size: .
V: TRBV6-1
D: TRBD1
J: TRBJ1-5

DNA: TGTGCCAGTAGAAAGGGACTGTCTGAAGCTTTCTTT
CDR3: CASRKGLSEAFF
size: medium-sized
V: TRBV19
D: .
J: TRBJ1-1

DNA: TGTGCCAGCAGTTCCCTCGGGTTAGGGGCCCAGCATTTT
CDR3: CASSSLGLGAQHF
size: few
V: TRBV6-5
D: .
J: TRBJ1-5

DNA: TGTGCCAGCGCCTGGGACACACGCGTGGCTGGCTACACCTTC
CDR3: CASAWDTRVAGYTF
size: .
V: TRBV9
D: .
J: TRBJ1-2

DNA: TGTGCCAGTAGCCGGGATGCTGGACAGGGGGGCTACGAGCAGTACTTC
CDR3: CASSRDAGQGGYEQYF
size: few
V: TRBV19
D: TRBD1
J: TRBJ2-7

DNA: TGCAGCGTTGAAGAGGTGGTTTCCTACTACAATGAGCAGTTCTTC
CDR3: CSVEEVVSYYNEQFF
size: .
V: TRBV29-1
D: .
J: TRBJ2-1

DNA: TGTGCCAGCAGCTTGGTGGGGGTCCGTGGCTACACCTTC
CDR3: CASSLVGVRGYTF
size: .
V: TRBV5-1
D: .
J: TRBJ1-2

DNA: TGTGCCAGCAGTCCCCTGACTAGCTTGTCAGATACGCAGTATTTT
CDR3: CASSPLTSLSDTQYF
size: once
V: TRBV25-1
D: TRBD2
J: TRBJ2-3

DNA: TGTGCCTGGACAGAAACCGGTTATGGCTACACCTTC
CDR3: CAWTETGYGYTF
size: .
V: TRBV30
D: .
J: TRBJ1-2

DNA: TGTGCCAGCAGCCCTCTCTTGACAGCAAAAACCTACGAGCAGTACTTC
CDR3: CASSPLLTAKTYEQYF
size: few
V: TRBV27
D: .
J: TRBJ2-7

DNA: TGTGCCAGCAGTCGACAGGGGAAAGAGACCCAGTACTTC
CDR3: CASSRQGKETQYF
size: .
V: TRBV2
D: TRBD1
J: TRBJ2-5

DNA: TGTGCCAGCAGCGTAGGACTAGCGGGAGCCCCAGATACGCAGTATTTT
CDR3: CASSVGLAGAPDTQYF
size: .
V: TRBV5-6
D: TRBD2
J: TRBJ2-3

DNA: TGTGCCAGCACAGGGGGTCTAGCGGGCCCCGGTACGCAGTATTTT
CDR3: CASTGGLAGPGTQYF
size: .
V: TRBV6-4
D: .
J: TRBJ2-3

DNA: TGTGCCAGCAGTGAACTTTCCTACGAGCAGTACTTC
CDR3: CASSELSYEQYF
size: few
V: TRBV2
D: .
J: TRBJ2-7

DNA: TGTGCCAGCAGCCCTGGGGACAGGGGCGACACTGAAGCTTTCTTT
CDR3: CASSPGDRGDTEAFF
size: .
V: TRBV7-9
D: TRBD1
J: TRBJ1-1

DNA: TGTGCTAGTGGGTCGGGGACAGGGATTATGGAACTGTTTTTT
CDR3: CASGSGTGIMELFF
size: .
V: TRBV12-5
D: TRBD1
J: TRBJ1-4

DNA: TGTGCCAGCAGCGCAGGACAGACTAACACCGGGGAGCTGTTTTTT
CDR3: CASSAGQTNTGELFF
size: .
V: TRBV11-3
D: .
J: TRBJ2-2

DNA: TGTGCCTGGAGTCGGCTGGGGGGCACCGGGGAGCTGTTTTTT
CDR3: CAWSRLGGTGELFF
size: .
V: TRBV30
D: .
J: TRBJ2-2

DNA: TGTGCCAGCAGCTTGGCTGGCCTAGCGGGGGGGTACCAAGAGACCCAGTACTTC
CDR3: CASSLAGLAGGYQETQYF
size: .
V: TRBV5-6
D: TRBD2
J: TRBJ2-5

DNA: TGCGCCAGCAGTGGTTGGCAAATTATCTACGAGCAGTACTTC
CDR3: CASSGWQIIYEQYF
size: .
V: TRBV10-2
D: .
J: TRBJ2-7

DNA: TGTGCCACCATAGACCGGTTCGGGAACGAGCAGTACTTC
CDR3: CATIDRFGNEQYF
size: .
V: TRBV27
D: .
J: TRBJ2-7

DNA: TGTGCCAGCAGCGTAGATCCCTCGGGGGGCTACACCTTC
CDR3: CASSVDPSGGYTF
size: few
V: TRBV9
D: .
J: TRBJ1-2

DNA: TGCGCCAGCAGCGGAGGCGGCAACACCGGGGAGCTGTTTTTT
CDR3: CASSGGGNTGELFF
size: few
V: TRBV4-1
D: .
J: TRBJ2-2

DNA: TGTGCCAGCAGCACCGGACGGCTCGGCTACACCTTC
CDR3: CASSTGRLGYTF
size: .
V: TRBV5-6
D: .
J: TRBJ1-2

DNA: TGTGCCAGCAGCGATCGGACAGGCGCCGGAAACACCATATATTTT
CDR3: CASSDRTGAGNTIYF
size: .
V: TRBV6-5
D: TRBD1
J: TRBJ1-3

DNA: TGTGCCAGCAGCTTAGCTAGCTCCTACGAGCAGTACTTC
CDR3: CASSLASSYEQYF
size: .
V: TRBV7-2
D: .
J: TRBJ2-7

DNA: TGCGCCAGCAGCTTGGTGACAGGGGGAGATACGCAGTATTTT
CDR3: CASSLVTGGDTQYF
size: once
V: TRBV5-1
D: TRBD1
J: TRBJ2-3

DNA: TGTGCCAGCAGCTTATTCCCCGACGCCGCTAGCACAGATACGCAGTATTTT
CDR3: CASSLFPDAASTDTQYF
size: .
V: TRBV7-6
D: .
J: TRBJ2-3

DNA: TGTGCCAGCAGCTTAGCCTCGAACACCGGGGAGCTGTTTTTT
CDR3: CASSLASNTGELFF
size: once
V: TRBV7-6
D: .
J: TRBJ2-2